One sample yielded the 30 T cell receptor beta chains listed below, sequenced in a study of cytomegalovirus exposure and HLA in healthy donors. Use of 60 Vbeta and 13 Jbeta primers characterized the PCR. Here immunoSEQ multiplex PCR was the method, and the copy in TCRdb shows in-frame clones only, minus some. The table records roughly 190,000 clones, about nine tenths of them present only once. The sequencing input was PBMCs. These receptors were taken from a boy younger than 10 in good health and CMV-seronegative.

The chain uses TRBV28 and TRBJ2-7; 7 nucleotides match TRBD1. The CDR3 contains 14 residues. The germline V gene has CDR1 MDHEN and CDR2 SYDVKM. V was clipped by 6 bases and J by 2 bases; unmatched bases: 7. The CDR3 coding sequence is TGTGCCAGCAGCCCGAACAGGGGAGCCTACGAGCAGTACTTC. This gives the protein CASSPNRGAYEQYF.

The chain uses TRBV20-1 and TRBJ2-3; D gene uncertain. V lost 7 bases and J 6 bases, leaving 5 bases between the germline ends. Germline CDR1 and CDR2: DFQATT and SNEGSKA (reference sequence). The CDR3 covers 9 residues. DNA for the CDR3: TGCAGTGGGGCGGATACGCAGTATTTT. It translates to CSGADTQYF.

The CDR3 DNA follows: TGTGCCTGGAGTGTGGGCGACGAGCAGTACTTC. As protein: CAWSVGDEQYF. The rearrangement joins TRBV30 to TRBJ2-7, with no clear D. The CDR3 extends over 11 amino acids. Germline-derived CDR1 and CDR2 are GTSNPN and SVGIG (reference sequence). V gave up 0 bases and J gave up 5 bases, with 5 bases separating them.

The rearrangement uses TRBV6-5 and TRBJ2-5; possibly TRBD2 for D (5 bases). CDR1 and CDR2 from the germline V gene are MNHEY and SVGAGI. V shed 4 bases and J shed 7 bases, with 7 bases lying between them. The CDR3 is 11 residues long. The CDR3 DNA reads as TGTGCCAGCAGTTTCGCGGGGACCCAGTACTTC. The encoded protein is CASSFAGTQYF.

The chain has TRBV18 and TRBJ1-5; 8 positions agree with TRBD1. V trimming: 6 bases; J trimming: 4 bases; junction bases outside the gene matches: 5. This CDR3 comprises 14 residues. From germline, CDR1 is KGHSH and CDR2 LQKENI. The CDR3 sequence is CASSDRDRNQPQHF. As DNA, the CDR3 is TGTGCCAGCTCGGACAGGGACCGGAATCAGCCCCAGCATTTT.

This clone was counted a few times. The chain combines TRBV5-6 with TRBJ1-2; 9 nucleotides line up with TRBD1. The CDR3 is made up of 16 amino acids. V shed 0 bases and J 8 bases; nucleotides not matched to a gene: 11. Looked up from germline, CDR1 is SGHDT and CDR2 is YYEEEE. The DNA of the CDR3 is TGTGCCAGCAGCTTGGGGGCCGGGACAGGGATGGGAGGCTACACCTTC. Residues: CASSLGAGTGMGGYTF.

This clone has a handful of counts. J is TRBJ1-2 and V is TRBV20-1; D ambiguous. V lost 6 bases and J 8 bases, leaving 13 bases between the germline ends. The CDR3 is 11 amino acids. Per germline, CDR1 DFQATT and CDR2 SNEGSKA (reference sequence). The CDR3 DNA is TGCAGTGCCTTCCCCGGCGGGGGCTACACCTTC. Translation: CSAFPGGGYTF.

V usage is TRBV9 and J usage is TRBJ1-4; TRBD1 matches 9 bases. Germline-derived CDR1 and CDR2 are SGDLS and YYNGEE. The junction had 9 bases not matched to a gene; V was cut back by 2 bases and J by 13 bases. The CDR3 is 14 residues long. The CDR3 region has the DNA TGTGCCAGCAGCGTGGGGGACAGGGACGTAGGACTGTTTTTT. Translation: CASSVGDRDVGLFF.

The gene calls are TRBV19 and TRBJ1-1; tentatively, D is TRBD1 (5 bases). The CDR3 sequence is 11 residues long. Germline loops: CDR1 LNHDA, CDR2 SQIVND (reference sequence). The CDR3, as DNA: TGTGGAACGCGGGAAGGGGCTGAAGCTTTCTTT. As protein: CGTREGAEAFF.

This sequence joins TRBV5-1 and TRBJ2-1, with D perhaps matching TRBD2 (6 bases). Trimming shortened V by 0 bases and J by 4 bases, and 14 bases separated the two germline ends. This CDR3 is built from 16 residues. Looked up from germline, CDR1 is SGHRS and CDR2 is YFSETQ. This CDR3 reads CASSLGVAGLYNEQFF. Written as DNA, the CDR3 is TGCGCCAGCAGCTTGGGGGTGGCGGGGTTATACAATGAGCAGTTCTTC.

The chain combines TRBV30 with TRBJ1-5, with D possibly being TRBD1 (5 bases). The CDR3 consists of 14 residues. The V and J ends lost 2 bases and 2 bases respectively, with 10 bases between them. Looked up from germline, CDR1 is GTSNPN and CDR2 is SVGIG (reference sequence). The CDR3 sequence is CAWSTLGGNQPQHF. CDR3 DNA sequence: TGTGCCTGGAGTACATTAGGGGGCAATCAGCCCCAGCATTTT. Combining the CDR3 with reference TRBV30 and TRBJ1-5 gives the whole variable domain SQTIHQWPATLVQPVGSPLSLECTVEGTSNPNLYWYRQAAGRGLQLLFYSVGIGQISSEVPQNLSASRPQDRQFILSSKKLLLSDSGFYLCAWSTLGGNQPQHFGDGTRLSIL.

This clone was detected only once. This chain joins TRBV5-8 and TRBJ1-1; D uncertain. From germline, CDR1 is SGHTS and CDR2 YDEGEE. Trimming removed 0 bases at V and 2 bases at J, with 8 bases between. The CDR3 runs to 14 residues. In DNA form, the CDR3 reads TGTGCCAGCAGCTTGGACGGGGTAAACACTGAAGCTTTCTTT. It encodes CASSLDGVNTEAFF.

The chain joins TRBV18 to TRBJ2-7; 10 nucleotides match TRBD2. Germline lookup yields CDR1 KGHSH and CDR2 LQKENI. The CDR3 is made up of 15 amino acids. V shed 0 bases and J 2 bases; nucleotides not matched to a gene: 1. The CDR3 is CASSPPLAGAYEQYF. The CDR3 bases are TGTGCCAGCTCACCACCGCTAGCGGGAGCCTACGAGCAGTACTTC. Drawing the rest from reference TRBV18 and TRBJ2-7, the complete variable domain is NAGVMQNPRHLVRRRGQEARLRCSPMKGHSHVYWYRQLPEEGLKFMVYLQKENIIDESGMPKERFSAEFPKEGPSILRIQQVVRGDSAAYFCASSPPLAGAYEQYFGPGTRLTVT.

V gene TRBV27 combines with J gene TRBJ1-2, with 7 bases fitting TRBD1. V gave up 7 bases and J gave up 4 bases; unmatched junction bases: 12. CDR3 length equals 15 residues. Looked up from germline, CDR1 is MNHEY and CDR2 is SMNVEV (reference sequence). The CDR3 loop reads CASKIQRGQPYGYTF. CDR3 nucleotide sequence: TGTGCCAGCAAAATCCAAAGGGGGCAGCCCTATGGCTACACCTTC.

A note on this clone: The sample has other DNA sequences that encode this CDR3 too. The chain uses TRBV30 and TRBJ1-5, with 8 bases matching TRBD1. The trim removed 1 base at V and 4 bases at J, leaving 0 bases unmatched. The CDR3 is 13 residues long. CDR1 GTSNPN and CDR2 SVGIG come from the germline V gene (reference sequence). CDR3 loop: CAWSDRGNQPQHF. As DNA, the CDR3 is TGTGCCTGGAGTGACAGGGGGAATCAGCCCCAGCATTTT.

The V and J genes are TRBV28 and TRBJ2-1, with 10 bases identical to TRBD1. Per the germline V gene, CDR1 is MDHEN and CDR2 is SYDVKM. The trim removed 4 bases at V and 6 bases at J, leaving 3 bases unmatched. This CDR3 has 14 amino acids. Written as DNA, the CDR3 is TGTGCCAGCAGTTCCCGGGACAGGGGCAATGAGCAGTTCTTC. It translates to CASSSRDRGNEQFF.

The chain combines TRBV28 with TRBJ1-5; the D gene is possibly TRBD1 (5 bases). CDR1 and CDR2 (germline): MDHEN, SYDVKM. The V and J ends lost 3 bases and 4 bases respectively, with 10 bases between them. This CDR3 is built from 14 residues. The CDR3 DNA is TGTGCCAGCAGTTTGTACAGGCAAAATCAGCCCCAGCATTTT. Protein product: CASSLYRQNQPQHF.

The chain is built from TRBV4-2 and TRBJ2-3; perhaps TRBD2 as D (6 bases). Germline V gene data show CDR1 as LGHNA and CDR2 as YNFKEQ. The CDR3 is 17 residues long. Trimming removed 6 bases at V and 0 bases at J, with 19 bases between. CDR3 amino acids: CASSRLVGMASTDTQYF. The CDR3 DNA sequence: TGTGCCAGCAGTCGACTAGTAGGCATGGCTAGCACAGATACGCAGTATTTT.

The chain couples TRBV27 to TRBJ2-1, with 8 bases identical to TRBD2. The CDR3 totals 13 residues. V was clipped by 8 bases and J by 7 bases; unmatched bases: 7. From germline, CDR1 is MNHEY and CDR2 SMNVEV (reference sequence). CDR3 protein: CASWDREGNEQFF. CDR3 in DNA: TGTGCCAGCTGGGATCGGGAGGGGAATGAGCAGTTCTTC.

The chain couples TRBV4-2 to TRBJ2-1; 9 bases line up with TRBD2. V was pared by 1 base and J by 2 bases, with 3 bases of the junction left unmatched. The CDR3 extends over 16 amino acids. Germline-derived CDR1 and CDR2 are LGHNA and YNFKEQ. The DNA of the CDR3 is TGTGCCAGCAGCCAAGCGGGCGGGAGGGCCTACAATGAGCAGTTCTTC. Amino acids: CASSQAGGRAYNEQFF.

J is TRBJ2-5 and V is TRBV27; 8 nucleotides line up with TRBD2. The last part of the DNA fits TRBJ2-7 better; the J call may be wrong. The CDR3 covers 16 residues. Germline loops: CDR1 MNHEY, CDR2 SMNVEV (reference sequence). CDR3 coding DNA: TGTGCCAGGATCCCGGGACTAGGGATGAGGGGCCACGAGCAGTACTTC. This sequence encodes CARIPGLGMRGHEQYF.

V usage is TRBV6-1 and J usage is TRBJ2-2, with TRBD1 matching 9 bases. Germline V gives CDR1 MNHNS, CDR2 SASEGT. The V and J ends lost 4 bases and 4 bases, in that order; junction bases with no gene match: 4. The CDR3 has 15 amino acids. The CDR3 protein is CASSVQGAITGELFF. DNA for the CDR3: TGTGCCAGCAGTGTACAGGGGGCGATCACCGGGGAGCTGTTTTTT.

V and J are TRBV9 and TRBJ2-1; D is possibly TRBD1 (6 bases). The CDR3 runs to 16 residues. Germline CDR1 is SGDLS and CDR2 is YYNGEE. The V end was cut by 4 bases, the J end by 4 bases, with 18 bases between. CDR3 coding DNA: TGTGCCAGCAGCCAGGGGAGCGCTTGGGGATACAATGAGCAGTTCTTC. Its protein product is CASSQGSAWGYNEQFF.

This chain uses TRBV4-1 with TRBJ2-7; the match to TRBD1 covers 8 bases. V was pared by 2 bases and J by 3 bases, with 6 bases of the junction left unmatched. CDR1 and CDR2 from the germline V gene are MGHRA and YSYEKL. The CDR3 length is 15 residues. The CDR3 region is CASSQLQGVGYEQYF. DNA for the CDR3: TGCGCCAGCAGCCAATTACAGGGGGTGGGCTACGAGCAGTACTTC.

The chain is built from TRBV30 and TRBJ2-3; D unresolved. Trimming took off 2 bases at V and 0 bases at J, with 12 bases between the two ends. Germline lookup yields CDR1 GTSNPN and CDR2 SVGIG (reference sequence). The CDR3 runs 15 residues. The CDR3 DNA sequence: TGTGCCTGGAGTATCACTACGACTAGCACAGATACGCAGTATTTT. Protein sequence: CAWSITTTSTDTQYF.

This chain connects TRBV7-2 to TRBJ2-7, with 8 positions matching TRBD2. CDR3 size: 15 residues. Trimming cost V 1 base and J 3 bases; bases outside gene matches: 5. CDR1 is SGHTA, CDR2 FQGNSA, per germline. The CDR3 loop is CASSLVGLAGYEQYF. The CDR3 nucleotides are TGTGCCAGCAGCTTAGTTGGCCTAGCGGGCTACGAGCAGTACTTC.

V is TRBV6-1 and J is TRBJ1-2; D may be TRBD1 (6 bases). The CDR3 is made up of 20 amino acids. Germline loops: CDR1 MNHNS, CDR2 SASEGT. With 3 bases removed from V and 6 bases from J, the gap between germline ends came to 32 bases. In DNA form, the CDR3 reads TGTGCCAGCAGTGAGCCGAATGGATGGACACCCCAGAGGGGGTTGAATGGCTACACCTTC. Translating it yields CASSEPNGWTPQRGLNGYTF.

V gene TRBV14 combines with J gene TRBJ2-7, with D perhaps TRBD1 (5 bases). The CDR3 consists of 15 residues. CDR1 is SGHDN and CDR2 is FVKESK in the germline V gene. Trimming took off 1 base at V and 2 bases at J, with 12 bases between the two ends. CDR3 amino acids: CASSQAPGIAYEQYF. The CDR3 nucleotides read TGTGCCAGCAGCCAAGCCCCAGGGATCGCCTACGAGCAGTACTTC.

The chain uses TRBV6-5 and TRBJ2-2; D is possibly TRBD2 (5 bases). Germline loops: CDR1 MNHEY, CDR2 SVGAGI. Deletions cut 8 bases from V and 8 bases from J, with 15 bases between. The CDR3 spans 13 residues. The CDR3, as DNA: TGTGCCAGCGGGCTAGCTCTCAATGGGGAGCTGTTTTTT. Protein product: CASGLALNGELFF.

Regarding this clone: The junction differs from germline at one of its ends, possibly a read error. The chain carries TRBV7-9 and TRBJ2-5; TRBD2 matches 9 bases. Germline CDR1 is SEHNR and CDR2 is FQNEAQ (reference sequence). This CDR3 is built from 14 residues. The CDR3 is CSSSKGTSPETQYF. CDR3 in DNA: TGTTCCAGCAGCAAAGGGACTAGCCCTGAGACCCAGTACTTC.